The entry below gives a single TCR beta chain sequence along with its context. The data were taken from a study of blood T cell repertoires in COVID-19. The protocol was immunoSEQ multiplex PCR, while the TCRdb copy is restricted to in-frame clones and leaves out a portion. The data contain a few hundred thousand clones, 88% of them singletons. Sequencing used PBMCs or T cells enriched from blood (not recorded which). The receptor's source is a woman under 30 who had recovered from COVID-19.

Here the CDR3 reads CASSQGTSFGQPQHF. The CDR3 DNA sequence: TGTGCCAGCAGCCAGGGGACATCTTTCGGCCAGCCCCAGCATTTT. The chain recombines TRBV4-2 with TRBJ1-5; TRBD1 might be the D (6 bases). The CDR3 runs to 15 residues. Germline values: CDR1 LGHNA, CDR2 YNFKEQ. V lost 3 bases to trimming and J lost 7 bases, with 16 bases between them.